The entry below gives a single T cell receptor beta chain sequence along with its context. These data are taken from a study of cytomegalovirus exposure and HLA in healthy donors. Trimming cost V 3 bases and J 1 base; bases outside gene matches: 4. The V gene's germline CDR1 is LNHDA and CDR2 SQIVND (reference sequence). This CDR3 spans 15 amino acids. A multiplex PCR was run with 60 Vbeta primers and 13 Jbeta primers. Assay: immunoSEQ multiplex PCR; the TCRdb copy retains only in-frame clones and omits some. The sample shows 160,000 or so clones, roughly two thirds of them seen only once. Sequencing was carried out using PBMCs. This rearrangement joins TRBV19 to TRBJ2-7; 9 nucleotides line up with TRBD1. This TCR came from a woman in her twenties or thirties in good health and CMV-seronegative. The CDR3 sequence: CASSMGQGTSYEQYF. In nucleotides, the CDR3 is TGTGCCAGTAGTATGGGACAGGGTACATCCTACGAGCAGTACTTC.